Listed below are T cell receptor beta chains from one sample, sequenced in a study of OX40 agonist ivuxolimab in advanced cancers. Clones were sequenced by immunoSEQ multiplex PCR, and TCRdb holds only the in-frame ones, with some missing. The sample yields roughly 84,000 clones, approximately 81% seen once. The input for sequencing was CD4+ or CD8+ T cells sorted from blood, taken in a trial of the OX40 agonist ivuxolimab. These receptors originate from an adult with an advanced solid tumor such as melanoma, head and neck, liver or kidney cancer. CDR3s include the opening cysteine and the closing phenylalanine or tryptophan. The order of the fields is J gene, V gene, CDR3 protein.

TRBJ1-5 TRBV7-8 CASSSGTGGLQPQHF
TRBJ1-1 TRBV12-5 CASGQKNTEAFF
TRBJ2-1 TRBV5-1 CASGELSPEQFF
TRBJ2-1 TRBV10-3 CAINLAGGNEQFF
TRBJ2-5 TRBV4-1 CASSRGLAGSETQYF
TRBJ2-7 TRBV2 CASRQDLTYEQYF
TRBJ2-7 TRBV27 CASSSVGTAWF
TRBJ1-4 TRBV4-1 CASSQDEQAEKLFF
TRBJ2-7 TRBV6-5 CASSLGGPGDEQYF